This T cell receptor beta chain was documented in a study of blood T cell repertoires in COVID-19. Study-wide background: Italy, Spain and the United States were the sources of the convalescent and acute COVID-19 samples.

Authors' processing steps: Amplifying reference gene primers gave estimates of nucleated cell counts. The protocol was immunoSEQ multiplex PCR, while the TCRdb copy is restricted to in-frame clones and leaves out a portion. V and J calls and clone size are as listed in that table; D and trimming were resolved from the DNA. Of around 300,000 clones in the sample, approximately 88% were seen once. The CDR3 spans 14 residues. Germline CDR1 reads SGHRS; CDR2 reads YFSETQ. V was clipped by 1 base and J by 1 base, with 8 bases between them. The chain employs TRBV5-1 and TRBJ1-1, with D unresolved. This sequence was found in a woman in her 40s who had recovered from COVID-19. The sequenced sample was peripheral blood. This chain's CDR3 is CASSLTAGNTEAFF. The CDR3 nucleotides read TGCGCCAGCAGCTTGACGGCGGGGAACACTGAAGCTTTCTTT.